This is a list of T cell receptor beta chains from one sample in a study of follicular helper T cells after annual influenza vaccination. Sequencing was performed with immunoSEQ multiplex PCR; in TCRdb, only in-frame clones are kept and a portion is missing. The data hold about 6,800 clones, with approximately 90% observed a single time. Material: CXCR5+ CD38- circulating T follicular helper cells from blood, obtained 7 days after influenza vaccination. These receptors came from an adult who received the influenza vaccine. Each CDR3 is given with its conserved first and last residue. Fields, in order: V gene, clone size, D gene, J gene, CDR3 protein, CDR3 DNA. D genes are given only for firm matches. The listing skips clone size in some rows; elsewhere it reads once, few, many or a size class.

V gene: TRBV4-1; clone size: NA; D gene: NA; J gene: TRBJ2-5; CDR3 protein: CASSSTGKGKTQYF; CDR3 DNA: TGCGCCAGCAGCAGTACAGGGAAGGGGAAGACCCAGTACTTC
V gene: TRBV7-3; clone size: NA; D gene: TRBD1; J gene: TRBJ2-3; CDR3 protein: CASSQTGGAGDTQYF; CDR3 DNA: TGTGCCAGCAGCCAGACAGGGGGCGCGGGAGATACGCAGTATTTT
V gene: TRBV5-5; clone size: NA; D gene: NA; J gene: TRBJ1-5; CDR3 protein: CASSFGSNQPQHF; CDR3 DNA: TGTGCCAGCAGCTTTGGAAGCAATCAGCCCCAGCATTTT
V gene: TRBV29-1; clone size: NA; D gene: TRBD2; J gene: TRBJ2-7; CDR3 protein: CSVEGVSGSPEQYF; CDR3 DNA: TGCAGCGTTGAAGGTGTTAGCGGGAGCCCCGAGCAGTACTTC
V gene: TRBV11-3; clone size: NA; D gene: NA; J gene: TRBJ2-7; CDR3 protein: CASSLDGSGQYEQYF; CDR3 DNA: TGTGCCAGCAGCTTAGATGGTAGTGGGCAGTACGAGCAGTACTTC
V gene: TRBV5-1; clone size: NA; D gene: NA; J gene: TRBJ1-1; CDR3 protein: CASGMMDGMNTEAFF; CDR3 DNA: TGCGCCAGCGGCATGATGGACGGAATGAACACTGAAGCTTTCTTT
V gene: TRBV7-2; clone size: NA; D gene: TRBD1; J gene: TRBJ2-7; CDR3 protein: CASSGGGQGDYEQYF; CDR3 DNA: TGTGCCAGCAGCGGCGGTGGACAGGGTGATTACGAGCAGTACTTC
V gene: TRBV4-1; clone size: NA; D gene: NA; J gene: TRBJ2-1; CDR3 protein: CASSQPGRGSYNEQFF; CDR3 DNA: TGCGCCAGCAGCCAACCGGGACGGGGCTCCTACAATGAGCAGTTCTTC
V gene: TRBV5-4; clone size: NA; D gene: NA; J gene: TRBJ2-5; CDR3 protein: CASRGGGPGGETQYF; CDR3 DNA: TGTGCCAGCAGGGGGGGTGGGCCTGGCGGTGAGACCCAGTACTTC
V gene: TRBV7-3; clone size: NA; D gene: TRBD2; J gene: TRBJ2-7; CDR3 protein: CASSSSGRGSYEQYF; CDR3 DNA: TGTGCCAGCAGCTCGAGCGGGAGGGGATCCTACGAGCAGTACTTC
V gene: TRBV25-1; clone size: NA; D gene: NA; J gene: TRBJ2-7; CDR3 protein: CASSKGGGLAEQYF; CDR3 DNA: TGTGCCAGCAGTAAGGGGGGGGGTCTCGCCGAGCAGTACTTC
V gene: TRBV29-1; clone size: NA; D gene: TRBD2; J gene: TRBJ2-7; CDR3 protein: CSVEGLAGSYEQYF; CDR3 DNA: TGCAGCGTTGAAGGACTAGCGGGGTCCTACGAGCAGTACTTC
V gene: TRBV5-5; clone size: NA; D gene: NA; J gene: TRBJ2-1; CDR3 protein: CASSRTGRPDNEQFF; CDR3 DNA: TGTGCCAGCAGCCGTACAGGGCGCCCAGACAATGAGCAGTTCTTC
V gene: TRBV15; clone size: NA; D gene: TRBD1; J gene: TRBJ1-4; CDR3 protein: CATSRDGQGSTTNEKLFF; CDR3 DNA: TGTGCCACCAGCAGAGATGGACAGGGATCTACAACTAATGAAAAACTGTTTTTT
V gene: TRBV6-6; clone size: NA; D gene: TRBD1; J gene: TRBJ1-5; CDR3 protein: CASSLGTAHQPQHF; CDR3 DNA: TGTGCCAGCAGCCTGGGGACAGCACATCAGCCCCAGCATTTT
V gene: TRBV2; clone size: NA; D gene: NA; J gene: TRBJ2-5; CDR3 protein: CASSEGLGQETQYF; CDR3 DNA: TGTGCCAGCAGTGAAGGGCTGGGTCAAGAGACCCAGTACTTC
V gene: TRBV6-1; clone size: NA; D gene: TRBD2; J gene: TRBJ2-5; CDR3 protein: CASTSTSGREETQYF; CDR3 DNA: TGTGCCAGCACTTCGACTAGCGGGAGGGAAGAGACCCAGTACTTC
V gene: TRBV6-1; clone size: NA; D gene: NA; J gene: TRBJ1-6; CDR3 protein: CASSVTGEFTPLHF; CDR3 DNA: TGTGCCAGCAGCGTGACTGGGGAATTCACACCCCTCCACTTT
V gene: TRBV10-3; clone size: NA; D gene: NA; J gene: TRBJ2-7; CDR3 protein: CAISELQGGQYF; CDR3 DNA: TGTGCCATCAGTGAGCTGCAGGGGGGGCAGTACTTC
V gene: TRBV9; clone size: NA; D gene: NA; J gene: TRBJ2-2; CDR3 protein: CASSVDMTNTGELFF; CDR3 DNA: TGTGCCAGCAGCGTAGATATGACGAACACCGGGGAGCTGTTTTTT
V gene: TRBV7-6; clone size: NA; D gene: TRBD2; J gene: TRBJ2-7; CDR3 protein: CASPRRGGSGHEQYF; CDR3 DNA: TGTGCCAGCCCCCGACGGGGAGGGAGTGGCCACGAGCAGTACTTC
V gene: TRBV7-2; clone size: once; D gene: NA; J gene: TRBJ1-1; CDR3 protein: CASSSRGVGRHTEAFF; CDR3 DNA: TGTGCCAGCAGCTCACGAGGAGTCGGACGCCACACTGAAGCTTTCTTT
V gene: TRBV19; clone size: NA; D gene: NA; J gene: TRBJ2-2; CDR3 protein: CASRGEPNTGELFF; CDR3 DNA: TGTGCCAGTAGAGGGGAACCCAACACCGGGGAGCTGTTTTTT
V gene: TRBV9; clone size: NA; D gene: TRBD2; J gene: TRBJ2-2; CDR3 protein: CASSYLTSATNTGELFF; CDR3 DNA: TGTGCCAGCAGTTACCTGACTAGCGCAACGAACACCGGGGAGCTGTTTTTT
V gene: TRBV7-2; clone size: once; D gene: NA; J gene: TRBJ2-3; CDR3 protein: CASSSTRATSTDTQYF; CDR3 DNA: TGTGCCAGCAGCTCGACCCGAGCGACTAGCACAGATACGCAGTATTTT
V gene: TRBV5-1; clone size: once; D gene: TRBD1; J gene: TRBJ2-3; CDR3 protein: CASSSGGEGTDTQYF; CDR3 DNA: TGCGCCAGCAGCTCAGGGGGCGAAGGGACAGATACGCAGTATTTT
V gene: TRBV28; clone size: NA; D gene: NA; J gene: TRBJ2-7; CDR3 protein: CASSGPAAALSYEQYF; CDR3 DNA: TGTGCCAGCAGTGGACCAGCGGCTGCCCTCTCCTACGAGCAGTACTTC
V gene: TRBV6-4; clone size: once; D gene: TRBD1; J gene: TRBJ2-1; CDR3 protein: CASSDGTGSGNEQFF; CDR3 DNA: TGTGCCAGCAGTGACGGGACAGGGTCGGGCAATGAGCAGTTCTTC
V gene: TRBV6-5; clone size: NA; D gene: TRBD1; J gene: TRBJ1-4; CDR3 protein: CASNPGQGKKLFF; CDR3 DNA: TGTGCCAGCAACCCGGGACAGGGTAAAAAACTGTTTTTT
V gene: TRBV9; clone size: NA; D gene: NA; J gene: TRBJ1-1; CDR3 protein: CASSVAPAVVANTEAFF; CDR3 DNA: TGTGCCAGCAGCGTAGCCCCAGCGGTTGTCGCAAACACTGAAGCTTTCTTT
V gene: TRBV4-1; clone size: once; D gene: NA; J gene: TRBJ2-3; CDR3 protein: CASTSLGVGTDTQYF; CDR3 DNA: TGCGCCAGCACCAGCTTGGGCGTTGGCACAGATACGCAGTATTTT
V gene: TRBV28; clone size: few; D gene: TRBD2; J gene: TRBJ2-7; CDR3 protein: CATILSSGSYEQYF; CDR3 DNA: TGTGCCACCATCCTATCTAGCGGGAGTTACGAGCAGTACTTC
V gene: TRBV6-5; clone size: NA; D gene: NA; J gene: TRBJ1-1; CDR3 protein: CASSPNPGNPEAFF; CDR3 DNA: TGTGCCAGCAGTCCGAACCCAGGGAACCCTGAAGCTTTCTTT
V gene: TRBV30; clone size: NA; D gene: NA; J gene: TRBJ2-7; CDR3 protein: CAWSRGLSYEQYF; CDR3 DNA: TGTGCCTGGAGTCGGGGGCTCTCCTACGAGCAGTACTTC
V gene: TRBV19; clone size: NA; D gene: NA; J gene: TRBJ2-5; CDR3 protein: CASRSGAGTGTQYF; CDR3 DNA: TGTGCCAGTAGATCTGGGGCAGGGACTGGGACCCAGTACTTC
V gene: TRBV7-6; clone size: NA; D gene: TRBD2; J gene: TRBJ2-5; CDR3 protein: CASSRRGLAGGAWKQETQYF; CDR3 DNA: TGTGCCAGCAGCCGAAGGGGACTAGCGGGAGGGGCCTGGAAACAAGAGACCCAGTACTTC
V gene: TRBV2; clone size: NA; D gene: NA; J gene: TRBJ1-5; CDR3 protein: CASYRDLTQPQHF; CDR3 DNA: TGTGCCAGTTACAGGGATCTAACTCAGCCCCAGCATTTT
V gene: TRBV6-1; clone size: few; D gene: TRBD1; J gene: TRBJ1-4; CDR3 protein: CASCPRDSNEKLFF; CDR3 DNA: TGTGCCAGCTGCCCCCGGGACAGCAATGAAAAACTGTTTTTT
V gene: TRBV6-5; clone size: NA; D gene: NA; J gene: TRBJ2-6; CDR3 protein: CASRNTATGANVLTF; CDR3 DNA: TGTGCCAGCAGAAATACAGCCACTGGGGCCAACGTCCTGACTTTC
V gene: TRBV30; clone size: NA; D gene: NA; J gene: TRBJ2-2; CDR3 protein: CAWSVGGLGELFF; CDR3 DNA: TGTGCCTGGAGTGTAGGAGGGTTAGGGGAGCTGTTTTTT
V gene: TRBV4-1; clone size: NA; D gene: TRBD1; J gene: TRBJ2-7; CDR3 protein: CASSPYTPGQGFHEQYF; CDR3 DNA: TGCGCCAGCAGCCCCTACACTCCGGGACAGGGTTTCCACGAGCAGTACTTC
V gene: TRBV7-9; clone size: few; D gene: NA; J gene: TRBJ1-2; CDR3 protein: CASSFVGVVYGYTF; CDR3 DNA: TGTGCCAGCAGTTTCGTGGGGGTAGTCTATGGCTACACCTTC
V gene: TRBV29-1; clone size: NA; D gene: NA; J gene: TRBJ2-7; CDR3 protein: CSAAGDSSTEQYF; CDR3 DNA: TGCAGCGCTGCGGGGGACAGTTCAACCGAGCAGTACTTC
V gene: TRBV7-3; clone size: NA; D gene: NA; J gene: TRBJ2-3; CDR3 protein: CASSSHSGGTDTQYF; CDR3 DNA: TGTGCCAGCAGCTCCCATAGCGGCGGCACAGATACGCAGTATTTT
V gene: TRBV30; clone size: NA; D gene: NA; J gene: TRBJ1-1; CDR3 protein: CAWSGQTNTEAFF; CDR3 DNA: TGTGCCTGGAGTGGACAGACGAACACTGAAGCTTTCTTT
V gene: TRBV25-1; clone size: few; D gene: NA; J gene: TRBJ2-7; CDR3 protein: CASSRDFLYEQYF; CDR3 DNA: TGTGCCAGCAGCCGGGACTTCCTTTACGAGCAGTACTTC
V gene: TRBV27; clone size: NA; D gene: NA; J gene: TRBJ1-2; CDR3 protein: CASSLGGLNGYTF; CDR3 DNA: TGTGCCAGCAGTTTGGGGGGCCTTAATGGCTACACCTTC
V gene: TRBV27; clone size: NA; D gene: NA; J gene: TRBJ1-5; CDR3 protein: CASKWGRGVNQPQHF; CDR3 DNA: TGTGCCAGCAAGTGGGGCAGGGGAGTCAATCAGCCCCAGCATTTT
V gene: TRBV15; clone size: NA; D gene: NA; J gene: TRBJ2-2; CDR3 protein: CATSRGDTGELFF; CDR3 DNA: TGTGCCACCAGCAGAGGTGACACCGGGGAGCTGTTTTTT
V gene: TRBV7-7; clone size: NA; D gene: TRBD2; J gene: TRBJ2-1; CDR3 protein: CASSSSSGKGNEQFF; CDR3 DNA: TGTGCCAGCAGCTCTTCTAGCGGGAAGGGCAATGAGCAGTTCTTC
V gene: TRBV5-4; clone size: few; D gene: NA; J gene: TRBJ1-4; CDR3 protein: CASSLGTTNELFF; CDR3 DNA: TGTGCCAGCAGCTTGGGAACGACTAATGAGCTGTTTTTT
V gene: TRBV18; clone size: NA; D gene: TRBD1; J gene: TRBJ2-5; CDR3 protein: CASSPETGIGETQYF; CDR3 DNA: TGTGCCAGCTCACCCGAGACAGGGATCGGGGAGACCCAGTACTTC
V gene: TRBV7-6; clone size: NA; D gene: TRBD2; J gene: TRBJ2-2; CDR3 protein: CASSFPGLAVGELFF; CDR3 DNA: TGTGCCAGCAGCTTTCCGGGACTAGCGGTCGGGGAGCTGTTTTTT
V gene: TRBV29-1; clone size: NA; D gene: TRBD2; J gene: TRBJ2-1; CDR3 protein: CSGSSGGSYNEQFF; CDR3 DNA: TGCAGCGGTAGTAGCGGGGGCTCCTACAATGAGCAGTTCTTC
V gene: TRBV9; clone size: NA; D gene: NA; J gene: TRBJ2-3; CDR3 protein: CASSAGTSQYF; CDR3 DNA: TGTGCCAGCAGCGCGGGGACCTCGCAGTATTTT
V gene: TRBV27; clone size: NA; D gene: NA; J gene: TRBJ2-7; CDR3 protein: CASSLRQTYEQYF; CDR3 DNA: TGTGCCAGCAGTTTACGGCAGACCTACGAGCAGTACTTC
V gene: TRBV2; clone size: NA; D gene: NA; J gene: TRBJ2-7; CDR3 protein: CASSRGHGRSSYEQYF; CDR3 DNA: TGTGCCAGCAGTAGGGGCCACGGCAGGTCTTCCTACGAGCAGTACTTC
V gene: TRBV10-2; clone size: NA; D gene: TRBD1; J gene: TRBJ2-2; CDR3 protein: CASTDRAAGELFF; CDR3 DNA: TGCGCCAGTACCGACAGGGCAGCCGGGGAGCTGTTTTTT